This TCR beta chain was captured in a study of shared clonotypes between healthy human individuals. Note on this clone: Its ends do not fully match the called genes, so a read error is possible.

Data came from immunoSEQ multiplex PCR; TCRdb stores just in-frame clones and leaves some out. The data contain some 2,000,000 clones, 95% of them singletons. This sequence originates from a man aged 18-30 years in good health. Input material: naive CD4+ T cells sorted from blood. Subset described: CD45RA+ positively selected.

The CDR3 sequence: CASSLARGFSEAFF. The CDR3 DNA sequence: TGTGCCAGCAGCCTAGCCAGGGGTTTTAGTGAAGCTTTCTTT. The J gene is TRBJ1-1, the V gene TRBV7-9, with a weak D call TRBD1 (6 bases). The CDR3 spans 14 residues. Germline values: CDR1 SEHNR, CDR2 FQNEAQ (reference sequence). The whole variable domain, filled in from reference TRBV7-9 and TRBJ1-1, reads DTGVSQNPRHKITKRGQNVTFRCDPISEHNRLYWYRQTLGQGPEFLTYFQNEAQLEKSRLLSDRFSAERPKGSFSTLEIQRTEQGDSAMYLCASSLARGFSEAFFGQGTRLTVV.